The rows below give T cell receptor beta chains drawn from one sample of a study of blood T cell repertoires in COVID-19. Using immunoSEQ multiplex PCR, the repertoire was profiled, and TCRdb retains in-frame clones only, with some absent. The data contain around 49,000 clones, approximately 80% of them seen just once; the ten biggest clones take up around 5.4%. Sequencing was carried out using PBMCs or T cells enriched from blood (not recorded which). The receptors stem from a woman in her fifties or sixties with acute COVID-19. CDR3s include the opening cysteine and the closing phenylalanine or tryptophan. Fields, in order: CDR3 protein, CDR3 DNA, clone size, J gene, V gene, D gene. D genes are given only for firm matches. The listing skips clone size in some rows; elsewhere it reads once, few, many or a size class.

CASRRADFGYGYTF,TGTGCCAGCAGGCGGGCAGACTTTGGCTATGGCTACACCTTC,.,TRBJ1-2,TRBV2,.
CASSPGLPREGGYTF,TGTGCCAGCTCACCTGGACTGCCGCGGGAGGGTGGCTACACCTTC,.,TRBJ1-2,TRBV18,.
CASSPQGTGANVLTF,TGCGCCAGCAGCCCACAGGGGACCGGGGCCAACGTCCTGACTTTC,.,TRBJ2-6,TRBV5-1,TRBD1
CASSLRTGTDTQYF,TGTGCCAGCTCATTGCGGACAGGCACAGATACGCAGTATTTT,.,TRBJ2-3,TRBV18,.
CASSNGEIYEQYF,TGTGCCAGTAGTAACGGGGAGATCTACGAGCAGTACTTC,.,TRBJ2-7,TRBV19,.
CASSTPGGNTEAFF,TGTGCCAGCAGTACCCCGGGGGGGAACACTGAAGCTTTCTTT,few,TRBJ1-1,TRBV6-5,.
CASSLDRAGNTIYF,TGTGCCAGCAGCTTGGACAGGGCTGGAAACACCATATATTTT,.,TRBJ1-3,TRBV6-5,TRBD1
CASTFTLNTGELFF,TGTGCCAGCACCTTCACGCTAAACACCGGGGAGCTGTTTTTT,few,TRBJ2-2,TRBV6-5,.
CASSTTDRSRNEQFF,TGTGCCAGCAGCACAACCGACAGGAGCAGGAATGAGCAGTTCTTC,few,TRBJ2-1,TRBV6-5,.
CASSTQGTGVRYEQYF,TGTGCCAGCAGTACCCAGGGGACAGGGGTTCGGTACGAGCAGTACTTC,once,TRBJ2-7,TRBV28,TRBD1
CASRHLDAGTSGGNTDTQYF,TGTGCCAGTAGGCACCTAGACGCCGGGACTAGCGGGGGAAACACAGATACGCAGTATTTT,.,TRBJ2-3,TRBV19,TRBD2
CARPGHPSSGNTIYF,TGTGCCAGACCGGGACACCCGAGCTCTGGAAACACCATATATTTT,.,TRBJ1-3,TRBV21-1,.
CASIYGGASNEQFF,TGTGCCAGCATCTACGGGGGGGCAAGCAATGAGCAGTTCTTC,.,TRBJ2-1,TRBV7-9,TRBD2
CASSAPGTDNTEAFF,TGTGCCAGCAGCGCCCCCGGGACAGATAACACTGAAGCTTTCTTT,.,TRBJ1-1,TRBV3-1/TRBV3-2,TRBD1
CASRPVSSTDTQYF,TGCGCCAGCAGACCAGTCTCTAGCACAGATACGCAGTATTTT,once,TRBJ2-3,TRBV5-1,.
CASSQDGRGQPQHF,TGCGCCAGCAGCCAAGACGGTAGGGGTCAGCCCCAGCATTTT,.,TRBJ1-5,TRBV4-1,.
CASSSRTGDYGYTF,TGTGCCAGCAGCTCCCGGACAGGGGACTATGGCTACACCTTC,few,TRBJ1-2,TRBV5-5,TRBD1
CASSDNRWTEAFF,TGTGCCAGTAGTGACAACCGGTGGACTGAAGCTTTCTTT,.,TRBJ1-1,TRBV19,.
CASSLGTFILGETQYF,TGTGCCAGCAGCTTAGGGACTTTTATACTTGGGGAGACCCAGTACTTC,.,TRBJ2-5,TRBV7-9,.
CASSVDRGRYEQYF,TGTGCCAGCAGTGTGGACAGGGGGCGGTACGAGCAGTACTTC,.,TRBJ2-7,TRBV2,TRBD1
CASRSLAGIQETQYF,TGCGCCAGCAGAAGTCTAGCGGGGATCCAAGAGACCCAGTACTTC,.,TRBJ2-5,TRBV5-1,TRBD2
CASTSFARHSGYEQYF,TGTGCCAGCACCTCTTTCGCCAGACACTCGGGGTACGAGCAGTACTTC,.,TRBJ2-7,TRBV28,.
CASSLASITSGYNEQFF,TGCGCCAGCAGCTTGGCCTCTATAACTAGCGGATACAATGAGCAGTTCTTC,.,TRBJ2-1,TRBV5-1,TRBD2
CASSTRTGGGITGELFF,TGCGCCAGCAGCACCCGGACAGGCGGAGGGATCACCGGGGAGCTGTTTTTT,.,TRBJ2-2,TRBV5-1,.
CASSHPGQGLAEAFF,TGTGCCAGCAGCCATCCTGGACAGGGTCTAGCTGAAGCTTTCTTT,few,TRBJ1-1,TRBV4-2,TRBD1
CASSEGNYYTF,TGTGCCAGCAGTGAAGGCAACTATTACACCTTC,.,TRBJ1-2,TRBV2,.
CASSSQTGGAYGYTF,TGTGCCAGCAGTTCCCAGACAGGGGGCGCCTATGGCTACACCTTC,.,TRBJ1-2,TRBV27,TRBD1
CASSESQRSNYGYTF,TGCGCCAGCAGTGAGTCTCAAAGGAGTAACTATGGCTACACCTTC,once,TRBJ1-2,TRBV10-2,.
CAWSVRYEQYF,TGTGCCTGGAGTGTTCGGTACGAGCAGTACTTC,.,TRBJ2-7,TRBV30,.
CAISTTSGGSQETQYF,TGTGCCATCAGCACGACTAGCGGGGGGTCGCAAGAGACCCAGTACTTC,once,TRBJ2-5,TRBV10-3,TRBD2
CASSVQRTSGNTIYF,TGTGCCAGCAGTGTCCAGCGAACCTCTGGAAACACCATATATTTT,few,TRBJ1-3,TRBV2,.
CASSPRKITNTEAFF,TGTGCCAGCAGCCCGAGGAAAATTACGAACACTGAAGCTTTCTTT,.,TRBJ1-1,TRBV5-8,.
CASSPAEGGMNTEAFF,TGCGCCAGCAGCCCCGCCGAGGGCGGCATGAACACTGAAGCTTTCTTT,.,TRBJ1-1,TRBV5-1,.
CASSLAGESSYEQYF,TGCGCCAGCAGCTTGGCGGGGGAAAGCTCCTACGAGCAGTACTTC,.,TRBJ2-7,TRBV5-1,.
CASSIDLGRIDDEQYF,TGTGCCAGTAGTATAGATCTGGGGCGAATTGACGACGAGCAGTACTTC,few,TRBJ2-7,TRBV19,.
CASSRGPGFYSNQPQHF,TGTGCCAGCAGTAGGGGCCCGGGTTTTTATAGCAATCAGCCCCAGCATTTT,.,TRBJ1-5,TRBV5-8,.
CASSLDRGQEKLFF,TGCGCCAGCAGCTTGGACAGGGGTCAAGAAAAACTGTTTTTT,.,TRBJ1-4,TRBV5-1,TRBD1
CASSFFGHEKLFF,TGTGCCAGCAGCTTCTTTGGACACGAGAAACTGTTTTTT,.,TRBJ1-4,TRBV5-6,.
CASSQTTGQFIDEQYF,TGCGCCAGCAGCCAGACCACGGGACAGTTCATCGACGAGCAGTACTTC,few,TRBJ2-7,TRBV4-1,TRBD1
CASSLGGRDYGYTF,TGCGCCAGCAGCTTAGGGGGTAGGGACTATGGCTACACCTTC,once,TRBJ1-2,TRBV5-1,.
CASSLSLNYGYTF,TGTGCCAGCAGTTTATCCCTTAACTATGGCTACACCTTC,.,TRBJ1-2,TRBV12-3/TRBV12-4,.